The sequence of this T cell receptor beta chain was determined in a study of T cells in localized non-small cell lung cancer. This clone turned up a few times. What it recognizes is unknown. Findings of the study overall: Exceeding tumor, uninvolved adjacent lung had the highest T cell clonality. Adjacent lung was found to contain a median about 55 of the top 100 tumor clones. Longer overall survival accompanied higher blood T cell density.

The V gene end was trimmed by 3 bases and the J gene end by 9 bases; junction bases not matched to a gene: 8. Germline CDR1 and CDR2: SGHDN and FVKESK. This CDR3 contains 15 residues. Clones were sequenced by immunoSEQ multiplex PCR, and TCRdb holds only the in-frame ones, with some missing. The repertoire consists of some 4,500 clones, with about 31% occurring once and the leading ten covering roughly 8.2%. The rearrangement links TRBV14 to TRBJ2-6; TRBD1 aligns across 7 bases. The origin of this receptor is a male donor at least 60 years old with stage I lung adenocarcinoma. The specimen comprised lung tumor tissue, sampled before any cancer treatment. The DNA for the CDR3 is TGTGCCAGCAGCCAGCACCTCCGGGACAGCAACGTCCTGACTTTC. The encoded protein is CASSQHLRDSNVLTF. Full variable domain (missing parts from reference TRBV14 and TRBJ2-6): EAGVTQFPSHSVIEKGQTVTLRCDPISGHDNLYWYRRVMGKEIKFLLHFVKESKQDESGMPNNRFLAERTGGTYSTLKVQPAELEDSGVYFCASSQHLRDSNVLTFGAGSRLTVL.